This T cell receptor (beta chain) was obtained from a study of cytomegalovirus exposure and HLA in healthy donors. Notes on the study in general: Immune exposure information comprised only CMV serostatus. High sensitivity and specificity were reportedly achieved when the classifier diagnosed cytomegalovirus status. Later analysis indicated greater clonal expansion among HLA-associated TCR beta chains than among equally common other chains.

This clone was detected only a few times. Its antigen is unidentified. The PCR was carried out with 60 Vbeta primers and 13 Jbeta primers. The protocol was immunoSEQ multiplex PCR, while the TCRdb copy is restricted to in-frame clones and leaves out a portion. The table shows around 110,000 clones, with roughly 83% occurring only once. The CDR3 extends over 16 amino acids. The germline V and J ends were trimmed by 1 base and 2 bases, with 15 bases remaining between them. Germline V gene data show CDR1 as SGHTA and CDR2 as FQGNSA. This rearrangement joins TRBV7-2 to TRBJ2-7, with D possibly being TRBD2 (5 bases). Source material: PBMCs. The receptor comes from a man aged 25 to 45 in good health and CMV-seropositive. The CDR3 spells CASSLGGGSVAYEQYF. The CDR3 nucleotides are TGTGCCAGCAGCTTAGGAGGCGGGTCGGTGGCCTACGAGCAGTACTTC. The complete variable domain, with remaining parts taken from reference TRBV7-2 and TRBJ2-7, reads GAGVSQSPSNKVTEKGKDVELRCDPISGHTALYWYRQSLGQGLEFLIYFQGNSAPDKSGLPSDRFSAERTGGSVSTLTIQRTQQEDSAVYLCASSLGGGSVAYEQYFGPGTRLTVT.